This entry concerns a single T cell receptor (beta chain). With 7 bases clipped from V and 1 base from J, the junction kept 4 bases outside the gene matches. This CDR3 contains 14 residues. Germline CDR1 and CDR2: ENHRY and SYGVKD. TCR beta CDR3 sequences were amplified from RNA transcripts. The TCR CDR3 first-round RT-PCR relied on the HTBI primer set. TCRdb re-derived calls from the multiplex PCR reads in MiXCR, one entry per CDR3 protein. The repertoire consists of about 250,000 distinct CDR3 sequences, with around 26% occurring once and the leading ten covering roughly 32%. This entry belongs to a study of T cells in Graves' hyperthyroidism and ophthalmopathy. Patients affected by ophthalmopathy presented a Clinical Activity Score of at least 3, a NOSPECS grade of at least 4, and disease duration below 3 months. Patients were excluded for uncontrolled infection, other autoimmune disease, pregnancy or lactation.

The chain joins TRBV10-3 to TRBJ1-1; 9 nucleotides match TRBD1. Sequencing was done on a sample of blood. The clonotype comes from a woman in her thirties or forties with Graves' ophthalmopathy. The CDR3 is CAITTGGANTEAFF. DNA for the CDR3: TGTGCCATCACGACAGGGGGGGCGAACACTGAAGCTTTCTTT.